The T cell receptor (beta chain) under discussion was sequenced for a study of T cells expressing NK-cell markers. TCRdb re-called the 5' RACE reads, yielding one record per CDR3 amino acid sequence without DNA. The sample data list over 250,000 distinct CDR3 sequences. The material sequenced was blood T cells: a sorted CD56 or NKG2C T cell subset, CD4+ or CD8+ T cells, or bulk PBMC T cells (not recorded which). The receptor was derived from a woman aged 18 to 75 in good health.

The chain's CDR3 is CASSVGPGGGNTIYF. The J gene is TRBJ1-3, the V gene TRBV2; the TRBD1 assignment by TCRdb is unverifiable without DNA. The CDR3 spans 15 residues. Germline CDR1 reads SNHLY; CDR2 reads FYNNEI.